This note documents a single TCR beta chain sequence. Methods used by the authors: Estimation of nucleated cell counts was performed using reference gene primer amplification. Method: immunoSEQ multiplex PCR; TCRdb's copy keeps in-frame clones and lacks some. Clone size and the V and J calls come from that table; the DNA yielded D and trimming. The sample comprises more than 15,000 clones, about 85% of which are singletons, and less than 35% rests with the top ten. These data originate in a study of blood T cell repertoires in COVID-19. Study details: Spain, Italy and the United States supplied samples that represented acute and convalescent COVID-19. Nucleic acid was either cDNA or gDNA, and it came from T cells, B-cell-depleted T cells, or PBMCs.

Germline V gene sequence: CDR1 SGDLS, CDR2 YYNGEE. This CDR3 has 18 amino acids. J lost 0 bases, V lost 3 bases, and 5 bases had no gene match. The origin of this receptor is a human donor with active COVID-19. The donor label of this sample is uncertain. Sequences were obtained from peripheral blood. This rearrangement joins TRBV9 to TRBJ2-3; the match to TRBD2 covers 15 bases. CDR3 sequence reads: CASSAPGTSGRSTDTQYF. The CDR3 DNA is TGTGCCAGCAGCGCACCCGGGACTAGCGGGAGGAGCACAGATACGCAGTATTTT.